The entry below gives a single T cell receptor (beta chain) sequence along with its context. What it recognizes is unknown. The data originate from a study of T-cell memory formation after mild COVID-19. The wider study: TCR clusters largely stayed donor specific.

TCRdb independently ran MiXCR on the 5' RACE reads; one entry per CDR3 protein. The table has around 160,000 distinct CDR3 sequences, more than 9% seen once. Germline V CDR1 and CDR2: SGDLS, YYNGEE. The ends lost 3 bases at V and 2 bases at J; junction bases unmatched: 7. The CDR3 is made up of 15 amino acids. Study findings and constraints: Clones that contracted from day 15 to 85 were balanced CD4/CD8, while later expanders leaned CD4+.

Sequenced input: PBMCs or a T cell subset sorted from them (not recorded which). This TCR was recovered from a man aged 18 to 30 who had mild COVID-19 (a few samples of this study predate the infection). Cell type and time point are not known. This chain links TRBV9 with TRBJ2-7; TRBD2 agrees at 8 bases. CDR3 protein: CASSGGSGGPYEQYF. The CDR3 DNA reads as TGTGCCAGCAGCGGAGGAAGCGGGGGACCCTACGAGCAGTACTTC.